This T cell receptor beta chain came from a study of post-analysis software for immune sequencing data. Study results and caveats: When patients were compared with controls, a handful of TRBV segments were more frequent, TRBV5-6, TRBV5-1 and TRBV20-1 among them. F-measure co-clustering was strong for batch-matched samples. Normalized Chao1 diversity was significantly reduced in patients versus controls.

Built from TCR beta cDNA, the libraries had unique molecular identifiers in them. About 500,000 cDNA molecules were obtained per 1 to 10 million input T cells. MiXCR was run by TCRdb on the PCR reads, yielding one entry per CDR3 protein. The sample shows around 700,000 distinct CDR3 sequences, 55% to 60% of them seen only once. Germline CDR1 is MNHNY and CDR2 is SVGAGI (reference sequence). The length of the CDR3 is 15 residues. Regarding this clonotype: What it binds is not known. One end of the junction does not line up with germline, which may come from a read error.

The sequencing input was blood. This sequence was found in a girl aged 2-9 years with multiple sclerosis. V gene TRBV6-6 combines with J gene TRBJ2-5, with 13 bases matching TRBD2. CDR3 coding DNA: TGTGCCGGCAGGGGACTAGCGGGGCCGCAAGAGACCCAGTACTTC. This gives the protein CAGRGLAGPQETQYF.